A single sample gave rise to the 32 T cell receptor beta chains below, sequenced in a study of CXCR3-negative and CXCR3-positive naive CD8 T cells. UMI-labeled 5' RACE TRB cDNA libraries were prepared from the cells. TCRdb processed the 5' RACE reads again and assigns one entry to each CDR3 protein, with no DNA. The sample includes about 40,000 distinct CDR3 sequences. Sample: memory CD8+ T cells from blood. Source of these receptors: a human donor in good health. Some clones in this sample may be carry-over from other donors' samples.

The chain uses TRBV4-3 and TRBJ1-1. CDR3 length: 16 residues. CDR1 and CDR2 from the germline V gene are LGHNA and YSLEER. CDR3 loop: CASSQDGRGIDTEAFF.

The J gene is TRBJ2-1, the V gene TRBV7-8; there is no DNA to check the TCRdb D call of TRBD2. The CDR3 consists of 17 residues. Germline V gene data show CDR1 as SGHVS and CDR2 as FQNEAQ. The chain's CDR3 is CASSLPSSNTGWDEQFF.

The V call is TRBV7-2, the J call TRBJ2-1; TCRdb's assignment of TRBD1 cannot be checked, as there is no DNA. CDR1 is SGHTA and CDR2 is FQGNSA in the germline V gene. The CDR3 length is 15 residues. The CDR3 is CASSLRDRGRNEQFF.

This clonotype shows up as medium-sized by frequency. The rearrangement uses TRBV7-6 and TRBJ1-5; TCRdb's D call, TRBD1, is unchecked because there is no DNA. The CDR3 runs to 15 residues. Germline-derived CDR1 and CDR2 are SGHVS and FNYEAQ. The CDR3 sequence: CASSLAGTSNQPQHF.

The V and J genes are TRBV14 and TRBJ2-1; checking the TCRdb D call of TRBD2 is not possible without DNA. The CDR3 loop spans 15 amino acids. Germline CDR1 and CDR2: SGHDN and FVKESK. The CDR3 reads CASSPYSGLGNEQFF. Full variable domain (remainder filled in from reference TRBV14 and TRBJ2-1): EAGVTQFPSHSVIEKGQTVTLRCDPISGHDNLYWYRRVMGKEIKFLLHFVKESKQDESGMPNNRFLAERTGGTYSTLKVQPAELEDSGVYFCASSPYSGLGNEQFFGPGTRLTVL.

CDR3: CSARDMRAGGIDEQYF. The chain uses TRBV20-1 and TRBJ2-7; the TCRdb D gene call, TRBD1, has no DNA to confirm it. The length of the CDR3 is 16 residues. Germline V CDR1 and CDR2: DFQATT, SNEGSKA (reference sequence).

The chain has TRBV10-3 and TRBJ1-2. Germline lookup yields CDR1 ENHRY and CDR2 SYGVKD. The CDR3 contains 13 residues. This CDR3 is CAISESGSDGYTF.

The chain couples TRBV7-2 to TRBJ2-1. Per germline, CDR1 SGHTA and CDR2 FQGNSA. The CDR3 length is 12 residues. CDR3 region: CASSLSVAQQFF.

This CDR3 is CASSLTEGHGANVLTF. V gene TRBV7-9 combines with J gene TRBJ2-6; without DNA, the TCRdb call of TRBD2 cannot be checked. The CDR3 has 16 amino acids. Germline CDR1 SEHNR, CDR2 FQNEAQ (reference sequence).

The gene calls are TRBV11-2 and TRBJ1-3. CDR3 length equals 14 residues. Germline lookup yields CDR1 SGHAT and CDR2 FQNNGV. The CDR3 spells CASSNIGARNTIYF.

The V and J genes are TRBV10-1 and TRBJ1-1. CDR1 and CDR2 from the germline V gene are WNHNN and SYGVQD (reference sequence). This CDR3 has 13 amino acids. CDR3 in amino acids: CASSEFYGSKAFF.

This clonotype is deemed medium-sized by its frequency. This chain uses TRBV21-1 with TRBJ1-1; TCRdb gives TRBD1 as the D gene, but with no DNA this cannot be confirmed. TRBV21-1 is reported as a pseudogene. The CDR3 contains 18 residues. This CDR3 reads CASSKGGARTGGGTEAFF.

The chain uses TRBV7-6 and TRBJ2-5; TCRdb designates TRBD2, a call that cannot be tested without DNA. The V gene's germline CDR1 is SGHVS and CDR2 FNYEAQ. This CDR3 spans 17 amino acids. The chain's CDR3 is CASSLGFRDGRQETQYF.

The V gene is TRBV4-2, the J gene TRBJ2-1; TCRdb reports TRBD1, a call that lacks DNA to check it against. Germline V gene data show CDR1 as LGHNA and CDR2 as YNFKEQ. There are 16 residues in the CDR3. The CDR3 loop is CASSLGVRDRGNEQFF.

The chain joins TRBV9 to TRBJ1-6; with no DNA, the TCRdb D assignment of TRBD1 cannot be verified. CDR1 is SGDLS, CDR2 YYNGEE, per germline. This CDR3 is 16 amino acids long. CDR3 sequence: CASSAPPGQTISPLHF.

The rearrangement links TRBV7-3 to TRBJ2-1; TCRdb gives TRBD2 as the D gene, but with no DNA this cannot be confirmed. Germline CDR1 reads SGHTA; CDR2 reads FQGTGA. The CDR3 loop spans 16 amino acids. CDR3 loop: CASSLILAGGYNEQFF.

The V call is TRBV5-5, the J call TRBJ2-1; the D call of TRBD2 rests on TCRdb alone, since no DNA is present to check it. CDR1 SGHKS and CDR2 YYEKEE come from the germline V gene (reference sequence). The CDR3 has 16 amino acids. This CDR3 reads CASRAPTSGGANEQFF.

The V call is TRBV11-3, the J call TRBJ2-5; TCRdb returns TRBD1, unconfirmable since there is no DNA. CDR3 length: 16 amino acids. In germline, CDR1 is SGHNT, CDR2 YENEEA. CDR3 sequence reads: CASSPPLRGGRETQYF. The full variable domain, completed using reference TRBV11-3 and TRBJ2-5, is EAGVVQSPRYKIIEKKQPVAFWCNPISGHNTLYWYLQNLGQGPELLIRYENEEAVDDSQLPKDRFSAERLKGVDSTLKIQPAELGDSAVYLCASSPPLRGGRETQYFGPGTRLLVL.

This sequence joins TRBV4-3 and TRBJ1-4; with no DNA, the TCRdb D assignment of TRBD1 cannot be verified. The CDR3 sequence is 16 residues long. Germline V gives CDR1 LGHNA, CDR2 YSLEER. CDR3 sequence reads: CASSPGEGTLAEKLFF.

This clonotype is deemed medium-sized by its frequency. The chain employs TRBV20-1 and TRBJ2-7. This CDR3 region has 14 residues. Germline CDR1 reads DFQATT; CDR2 reads SNEGSKA (reference sequence). This CDR3 is CSARDQGSAYEQYF.

This chain connects TRBV12-3 or TRBV12-4 to TRBJ1-1; lacking DNA, the TRBD1 call made by TCRdb goes unchecked. CDR3 size: 15 residues. CDR3 residues: CASSLTGTGLTEAFF.

The rearrangement links TRBV7-3 to TRBJ2-7; TCRdb proposes TRBD2, but this gene call is untestable without DNA. Germline V CDR1 and CDR2: SGHTA, FQGTGA. The CDR3 has 15 residues. CDR3 loop: CASSLNPGTLYEQYF.

The rearrangement uses TRBV4-3 and TRBJ2-7. The CDR3 has 15 amino acids. Germline CDR1 is LGHNA and CDR2 is YSLEER. The CDR3 sequence is CASSQGRLSSYEQYF.

This sequence joins TRBV7-9 and TRBJ2-7; no DNA is available, so the TRBD2 call from TCRdb remains unchecked. Germline V gene data show CDR1 as SEHNR and CDR2 as FQNEAQ (reference sequence). This CDR3 is built from 12 residues. The CDR3 is CASSQTSGGARF.

The chain employs TRBV7-2 and TRBJ1-1. CDR1 and CDR2 from the germline V gene are SGHTA and FQGNSA. The CDR3 totals 15 residues. The CDR3 sequence: CASSPPRDLNTEAFF. The whole variable domain, filled in from reference TRBV7-2 and TRBJ1-1, reads GAGVSQSPSNKVTEKGKDVELRCDPISGHTALYWYRQSLGQGLEFLIYFQGNSAPDKSGLPSDRFSAERTGGSVSTLTIQRTQQEDSAVYLCASSPPRDLNTEAFFGQGTRLTVV.

This sequence joins TRBV10-3 and TRBJ2-7; checking the TCRdb D call of TRBD1 is not possible without DNA. CDR1 and CDR2 (germline): ENHRY, SYGVKD. CDR3 length: 16 amino acids. This CDR3 is CAISEVPRSSSYEQYF.

The V and J genes are TRBV12-3 or TRBV12-4 and TRBJ2-1; checking the TCRdb D call of TRBD2 is not possible without DNA. CDR3 length equals 16 residues. CDR3 amino acids: CASSLKTSGWYNEQFF.

The chain joins TRBV27 to TRBJ2-7. Germline CDR1 and CDR2: MNHEY and SMNVEV (reference sequence). This CDR3 has 13 residues. CDR3 region: CASRYRDSYEQYF.

This chain uses TRBV29-1 with TRBJ2-4; the TRBD1 assignment by TCRdb is unverifiable without DNA. Germline CDR1 is SQVTM and CDR2 is ANQGSEA. The CDR3 consists of 15 residues. The CDR3 loop reads CSVGDRTGAKNIQYF.

The chain links TRBV14 to TRBJ1-1; the D gene TCRdb calls, TRBD1, cannot be checked with no DNA. The CDR3 runs 17 residues. The germline V gene encodes CDR1 SGHDN and CDR2 FVKESK. CDR3: CASSQDPRWTGNTEAFF.

The chain uses TRBV12-3 or TRBV12-4 and TRBJ1-5; TCRdb selects TRBD1, and the lack of DNA leaves this call unchecked. The CDR3 sequence is 18 residues long. This CDR3 reads CASSSSATRQGLNQPQHF.

The V and J genes are TRBV28 and TRBJ2-3; the D gene TCRdb calls, TRBD2, cannot be checked with no DNA. Per germline, CDR1 MDHEN and CDR2 SYDVKM. There are 15 residues in the CDR3. The CDR3 is CASSSSGGATDTQYF.